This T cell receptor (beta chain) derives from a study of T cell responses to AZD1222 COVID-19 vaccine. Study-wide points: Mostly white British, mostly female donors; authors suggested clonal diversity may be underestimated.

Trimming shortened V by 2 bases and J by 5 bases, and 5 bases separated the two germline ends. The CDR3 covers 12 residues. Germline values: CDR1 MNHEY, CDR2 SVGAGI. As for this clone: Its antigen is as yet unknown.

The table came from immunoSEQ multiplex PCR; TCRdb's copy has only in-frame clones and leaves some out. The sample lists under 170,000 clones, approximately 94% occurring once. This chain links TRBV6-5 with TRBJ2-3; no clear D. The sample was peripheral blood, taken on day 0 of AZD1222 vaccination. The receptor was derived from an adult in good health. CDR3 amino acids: CASSYPRDTQYF. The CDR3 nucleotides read TGTGCCAGCAGTTACCCACGAGATACGCAGTATTTT.